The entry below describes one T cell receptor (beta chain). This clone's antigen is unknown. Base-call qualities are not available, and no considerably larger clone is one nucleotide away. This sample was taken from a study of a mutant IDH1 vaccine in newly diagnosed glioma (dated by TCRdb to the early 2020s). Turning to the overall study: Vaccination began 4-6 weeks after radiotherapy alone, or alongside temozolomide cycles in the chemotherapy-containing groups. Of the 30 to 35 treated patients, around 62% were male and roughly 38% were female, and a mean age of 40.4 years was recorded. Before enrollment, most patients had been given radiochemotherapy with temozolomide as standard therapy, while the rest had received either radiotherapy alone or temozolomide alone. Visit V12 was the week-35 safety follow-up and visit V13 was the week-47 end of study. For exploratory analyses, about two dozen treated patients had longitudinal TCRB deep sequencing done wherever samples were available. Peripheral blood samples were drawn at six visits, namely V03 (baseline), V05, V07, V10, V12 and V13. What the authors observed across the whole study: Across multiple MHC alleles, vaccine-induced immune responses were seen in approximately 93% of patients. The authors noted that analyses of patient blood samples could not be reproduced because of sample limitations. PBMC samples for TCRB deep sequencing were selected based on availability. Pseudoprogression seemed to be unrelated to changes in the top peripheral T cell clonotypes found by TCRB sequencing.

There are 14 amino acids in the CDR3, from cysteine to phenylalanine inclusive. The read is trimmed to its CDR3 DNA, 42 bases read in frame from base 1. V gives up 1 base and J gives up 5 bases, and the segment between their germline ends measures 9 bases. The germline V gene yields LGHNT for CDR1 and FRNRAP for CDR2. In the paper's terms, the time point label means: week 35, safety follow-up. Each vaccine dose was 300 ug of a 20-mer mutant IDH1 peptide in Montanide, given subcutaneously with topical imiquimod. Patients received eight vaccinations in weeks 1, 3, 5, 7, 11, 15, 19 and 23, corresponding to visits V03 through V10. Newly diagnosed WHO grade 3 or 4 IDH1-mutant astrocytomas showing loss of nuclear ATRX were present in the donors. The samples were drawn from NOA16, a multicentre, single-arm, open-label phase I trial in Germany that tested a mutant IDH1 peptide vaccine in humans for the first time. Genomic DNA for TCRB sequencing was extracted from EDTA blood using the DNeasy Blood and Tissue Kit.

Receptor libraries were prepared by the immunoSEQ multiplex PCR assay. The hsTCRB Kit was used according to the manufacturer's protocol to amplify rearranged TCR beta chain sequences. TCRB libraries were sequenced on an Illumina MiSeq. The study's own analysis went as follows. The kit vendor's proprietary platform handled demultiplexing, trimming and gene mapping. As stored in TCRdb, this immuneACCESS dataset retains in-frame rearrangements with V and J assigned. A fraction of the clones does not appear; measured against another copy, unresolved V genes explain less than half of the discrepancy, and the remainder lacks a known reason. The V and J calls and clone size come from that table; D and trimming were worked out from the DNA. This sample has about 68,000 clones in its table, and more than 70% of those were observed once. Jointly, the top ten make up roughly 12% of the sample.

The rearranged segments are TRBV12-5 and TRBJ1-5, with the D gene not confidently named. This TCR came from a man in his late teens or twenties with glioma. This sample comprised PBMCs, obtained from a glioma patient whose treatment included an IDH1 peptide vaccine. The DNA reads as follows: TGTGCTAGTGGTTTGGAGGGTGCGGATCAGCCCCAGCATTTT. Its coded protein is CASGLEGADQPQHF.